The entry that follows covers one T cell receptor beta chain sequence. The antigen is unknown. From germline, CDR1 is LNHDA and CDR2 SQIVND (reference sequence). The V end was cut by 3 bases, the J end by 8 bases, with 16 bases between. CDR3 length: 14 amino acids. These data are taken from a study of OX40 agonist ivuxolimab in advanced cancers. Study-level information: The eligibility criteria allowed prior anti-PD-1, anti-PD-L1 or anti-CTLA-4 therapy, and around 40% had some.

Study-wide results and caveats: Researchers did not establish what antigens the expanded peripheral T cells target.

Exclusion of a patient followed from autoimmune disease history or systemic immunosuppression. Peripheral blood came from all dose cohorts at three timepoints. Sequencing used immunoSEQ multiplex PCR; TCRdb keeps in-frame clones, though not all of them. The profile covers about 40,000 clones, with about 88% appearing a single time and roughly 2.3% taken by the ten largest. This specimen consisted of CD4+ or CD8+ T cells sorted from blood, obtained in a trial of the OX40 agonist ivuxolimab. The V and J genes are TRBV19 and TRBJ1-2; tentative D call: TRBD1 (5 bases). The source of this sequence is an adult with an advanced solid tumor such as melanoma, head and neck, liver or kidney cancer. The CDR3 DNA sequence: TGTGCCAGTAGTATGGGCGAGGGGAACAACGGCTACACCTTC. Translation gives CASSMGEGNNGYTF.